This TCR beta chain was observed in a study of T cell responses to AZD1222 COVID-19 vaccine. Study outcomes and limitations: Vaccination with two AZD1222 doses was followed by a rise in Spike-specific TCR breadth and depth. Among the donors, most were white British and more were female, and clonal diversity was possibly underestimated.

This table comes from immunoSEQ multiplex PCR, and its TCRdb copy is limited to in-frame clones, with some not included. This sample has about 84,000 clones, with 80% to 90% found just once. V was cut by 6 bases and J by 2 bases, with 11 bases left in between. Germline V lookup: CDR1 MNHEY, CDR2 SMNVEV (reference sequence). This CDR3 spans 14 amino acids. For this clone: Its specificity is unknown.

The chain has TRBV27 and TRBJ1-5; D uncertain. Sequences were derived from peripheral blood, sampled 28 days after the second AZD1222 dose. The receptor comes from an adult who received the AZD1222 COVID-19 vaccine. The CDR3 bases are TGTGCCAGCAGCGCCTTGGGAGGCAATCAGCCCCAGCATTTT. This codes for CASSALGGNQPQHF.